This is a list of T cell receptor beta chains from one sample in a study of early T cells in non-severe SARS-CoV-2 infection. MiXCR, applied by TCRdb to the 5' RACE reads, yields one record per CDR3 protein. Found here are under 65,000 distinct CDR3 sequences, 9.5% to 15% of them singletons; the top ten hold roughly 1.4%. Sequencing was performed on whole blood. Every receptor here comes from an adult who was a healthcare worker with PCR-confirmed SARS-CoV-2 infection or an uninfected control (not recorded which). The CDR3 runs from the conserved cysteine through the conserved F or W. Fields, in order: V gene, clone size, J gene, D gene, CDR3 DNA, CDR3 protein. D genes are given only for firm matches. Rows give clone size only sometimes, using once, few, many, or a class for an expanded clone.

TRBV6-2/TRBV6-3	NA	TRBJ2-5	NA	TGTGCCAGCAGTTACGACGGGGTCGAGACCCAGTACTTC	CASSYDGVETQYF
TRBV14	NA	TRBJ2-1	TRBD1	TGTGCCAGCAGCCAACCGGGACAGCGCTACAATGAGCAGTTCTTC	CASSQPGQRYNEQFF
TRBV5-1	NA	TRBJ2-7	TRBD1	TGCGCCAGCAGCTTGGATCGCCCGGACAGGGGGCGAGGCGAGCAGTACTTC	CASSLDRPDRGRGEQYF
TRBV7-8	few	TRBJ2-2	TRBD1	TGTGCCAGCAGCCCGCGGGGACAGGGGAACACCGGGGAGCTGTTTTTT	CASSPRGQGNTGELFF
TRBV29-1	few	TRBJ2-3	TRBD2	TGCAGCGCTGAGACTAGCGCGGATACGCAGTATTTT	CSAETSADTQYF
TRBV18	many	TRBJ2-7	TRBD1	TGTGCCAGCTCACCACCGGACAGGGGACGAGGCTACGAGCAGTACTTC	CASSPPDRGRGYEQYF
TRBV5-1	few	TRBJ2-5	NA	TGCGCCAGCAGCTTGTGGGGTTGGGAGACCCAGTACTTC	CASSLWGWETQYF
TRBV28	few	TRBJ1-4	NA	TGTGCCAGCAGTTTCAGGGGCGGACTTGGTGAAAAACTGTTTTTT	CASSFRGGLGEKLFF
TRBV12-5	many	TRBJ1-1	NA	TGTGCTAGTGCCCAACAGCTGAACACTGAAGCTTTCTTT	CASAQQLNTEAFF
TRBV7-2	few	TRBJ2-3	TRBD2	TGTGCCAGCAGCTTCAGCGGGGGCGCAGATACGCAGTATTTT	CASSFSGGADTQYF
TRBV15	NA	TRBJ1-3	NA	TGTGCCACCAGCCACAGGGTCTCTGGAAACACCATATATTTT	CATSHRVSGNTIYF
TRBV5-1	few	TRBJ1-2	NA	TGCGCCAGCAGCTTGGTGGGGACGGCGATGGGCTACACCTTC	CASSLVGTAMGYTF
TRBV5-5	many	TRBJ2-3	NA	TGTGCCAGCAACCTACAGGGATCTAGCACAGATACGCAGTATTTT	CASNLQGSSTDTQYF
TRBV2	NA	TRBJ2-3	NA	TGTGCCAGCATGGGGGCTAGCTCGTACACAGATACGCAGTATTTT	CASMGASSYTDTQYF
TRBV7-9	few	TRBJ2-3	NA	TGTGCCAGCAGCTTAATGGGAGATACGCAGTATTTT	CASSLMGDTQYF
TRBV15	NA	TRBJ2-1	NA	TGTGCCACCACTCCCAGGGCGGGTTCGGGGAGCTCCTACAATGAGCAGTTCTTC	CATTPRAGSGSSYNEQFF
TRBV18	many	TRBJ1-5	NA	TGTGCCAGCTCCCAAGGACCGGCCGGCAATCAGCCCCAGCATTTT	CASSQGPAGNQPQHF
TRBV7-8	NA	TRBJ1-1	TRBD1	TGTGCCAGCAGCTTAGCCTTGACAGGGTTCACTGAAGCTTTCTTT	CASSLALTGFTEAFF
TRBV7-2	NA	TRBJ1-2	NA	TGTGCCAGCAGCTCACAGGACTCAGATATAGGAGGCTACACCTTC	CASSSQDSDIGGYTF
TRBV12-3/TRBV12-4	many	TRBJ1-2	NA	TGTGCCAGCAGTTTGGAGGGGTTCTATGGCTACACCTTC	CASSLEGFYGYTF
TRBV29-1	NA	TRBJ2-1	NA	TGCAGCGTTGGGGGCGCAGGTGAGCAGTTCTTC	CSVGGAGEQFF
TRBV4-1	few	TRBJ1-1	NA	TGCGCCAGCAGCCTGGAACCGGGACACTTTGAAGCTTTCTTT	CASSLEPGHFEAFF
TRBV10-2	many	TRBJ2-7	NA	TGCGCCAGCAGTGTTAATGGGTACGAGCAGTACTTC	CASSVNGYEQYF
TRBV6-2/TRBV6-3	NA	TRBJ1-2	NA	TGTGCCAGCAGTAGAGAATGGACAGCTGACTATGGCTACACCTTC	CASSREWTADYGYTF
TRBV10-2	medium-sized	TRBJ1-1	TRBD1	TGCGCCAGCAGTCGAACAGGGGGGAACACTGAAGCTTTCTTT	CASSRTGGNTEAFF
TRBV30	many	TRBJ2-3	TRBD2	TGTGCCTGGAGTGTAGGGCGGGGGGGCGCAGATACGCAGTATTTT	CAWSVGRGGADTQYF
TRBV6-5	NA	TRBJ1-1	NA	TGTGCCAGCAGTTACCTGGGGGCTGAAGCTTTCTTT	CASSYLGAEAFF
TRBV9	many	TRBJ1-1	NA	TGTGCCAGCAGCGTAGGGACGAGCAGCAGGAACACTGAAGCTTTCTTT	CASSVGTSSRNTEAFF
TRBV20-1	many	TRBJ1-5	NA	TGCAGTGCTACGTTAGGGGGAATGATCAATCAGCCCCAGCATTTT	CSATLGGMINQPQHF
TRBV3-1	NA	TRBJ1-4	NA	TGTGCCAGCAGCCAAGTAGGAACTAATGAAAAACTGTTTTTT	CASSQVGTNEKLFF
TRBV6-6	NA	TRBJ2-5	NA	TGTGCCAGCAGGGCTACAGTCGACCAAGAGACCCAGTACTTC	CASRATVDQETQYF
TRBV7-8	NA	TRBJ2-5	NA	TGTGCCAGCAGCGTAGCCGGGGACTCCCGTTGGGCCCAGTACTTC	CASSVAGDSRWAQYF
TRBV14	few	TRBJ2-7	NA	TGTGCCAGCAGTCAGAAGGGGTTTCTAGACGAGCAGTACTTC	CASSQKGFLDEQYF
TRBV7-9	many	TRBJ1-4	NA	TGTGCCAGCAGCTTAGTATCGGGAACTAATGAAAAACTGTTTTTT	CASSLVSGTNEKLFF
TRBV6-5	many	TRBJ2-5	NA	TGTGCCAGTCATCCCGTGGTTGGAACCCCAGAGACCCAGTACTTC	CASHPVVGTPETQYF
TRBV20-1	many	TRBJ2-3	TRBD2	TGCAGTGCTAGACGACTAGCGGGGGGGCGCACAGATACGCAGTATTTT	CSARRLAGGRTDTQYF
TRBV11-1	NA	TRBJ2-7	TRBD1	TGTGCCAGCAGCCGACAGGGGCCCTCCCTTGGAGAGCAGTACTTC	CASSRQGPSLGEQYF
TRBV7-2	few	TRBJ2-5	NA	TGTGCCAGCAGCTTGGGACTGCCCGCGCAAGAGACCCAGTACTTC	CASSLGLPAQETQYF
TRBV20-1	many	TRBJ2-3	TRBD2	TGCAGTGTCCCCGGCGGCGGGGGGGCTGGAGATACGCAGTATTTT	CSVPGGGGAGDTQYF